One and the same sample provided the 14 T cell receptor beta chains below, sequenced in a study of blood T cell repertoires in COVID-19. The protocol was immunoSEQ multiplex PCR, while the TCRdb copy is restricted to in-frame clones and leaves out a portion. Among approximately 440,000 clones listed, roughly 88% were seen once. Sequencing used PBMCs or T cells enriched from blood (not recorded which). Receptors were obtained from a man between 18 and 29 years old who had recovered from COVID-19.

The chain couples TRBV3-1 (or the pseudogene TRBV3-2) to TRBJ1-6; D gene ambiguous. The ends were cut back, 0 bases at V and 9 bases at J, with 6 bases in the middle. This CDR3 region has 13 residues. Germline V gene sequence: CDR1 LGHDT, CDR2 YNNKEL (reference sequence). The CDR3 nucleotides read TGTGCCAGCAGCCAAGACGCAGGTTCACCCCTCCACTTT. Its protein product is CASSQDAGSPLHF.

V is TRBV2 and J is TRBJ1-2; no clear D. CDR1 is SNHLY and CDR2 is FYNNEI in the germline V gene. The germline V and J ends were trimmed by 4 bases and 1 base, with 16 bases remaining between them. The CDR3 extends over 16 amino acids. The chain's CDR3 is CASSATRAGSNYGYTF. In DNA, the CDR3 is TGTGCCAGCAGTGCAACCAGAGCGGGTAGTAACTATGGCTACACCTTC. Together with reference TRBV2 and TRBJ1-2, the CDR3 gives the full variable domain: EPEVTQTPSHQVTQMGQEVILRCVPISNHLYFYWYRQILGQKVEFLVSFYNNEISEKSEIFDDQFSVERPDGSNFTLKIRSTKLEDSAMYFCASSATRAGSNYGYTFGSGTRLTVV.

This rearrangement joins TRBV5-6 to TRBJ1-6, with D uncertain. Per germline, CDR1 SGHDT and CDR2 YYEEEE. CDR3 length equals 17 residues. V lost 4 bases and J 9 bases, leaving 23 bases between the germline ends. The CDR3 nucleotides are TGTGCCAGCAGCGTGTTCGATGTGACAAGAGATGGTTCACCCCTCCACTTT. This codes for CASSVFDVTRDGSPLHF.

The chain employs TRBV6-5 and TRBJ1-1; D is uncertain. The V end was cut by 6 bases, the J end by 1 base, with 12 bases between. CDR1 and CDR2 (germline): MNHEY, SVGAGI. This CDR3 has 14 amino acids. The CDR3 here is CASSLTVQNTEAFF. CDR3 in DNA: TGTGCCAGCAGCCTCACAGTCCAGAACACTGAAGCTTTCTTT.

The CDR3 is CASSITPGSNQPQHF. CDR3 nucleotides: TGTGCCAGCAGTATAACACCGGGGAGCAATCAGCCCCAGCATTTT. The chain recombines TRBV27 with TRBJ1-5; D gene ambiguous. V lost 5 bases, J lost 1 base, and 12 bases lay in between. CDR1 is MNHEY, CDR2 SMNVEV, per germline (reference sequence). The length of the CDR3 is 15 residues.

The chain links TRBV28 to TRBJ1-6, with 7 positions matching TRBD1. Germline CDR1 MDHEN, CDR2 SYDVKM. Trimming cost V 3 bases and J 10 bases; bases outside gene matches: 21. The CDR3 consists of 19 residues. CDR3 nucleotides: TGTGCCAGCAGTTTTAACAAAGACAGGGAATTGTTTATGGGATCACCCCTCCACTTT. It encodes CASSFNKDRELFMGSPLHF.

The chain is built from TRBV30 and TRBJ1-1; TRBD1 matches at 8 bases. The CDR3 totals 11 residues. With 5 bases clipped from V and 8 bases from J, the junction kept 4 bases outside the gene matches. CDR1 GTSNPN and CDR2 SVGIG come from the germline V gene (reference sequence). CDR3 in DNA: TGTGCCTGGGGCAGGGGGCGGGAAGCTTTCTTT. This translates into CAWGRGREAFF.

This rearrangement joins TRBV2 to TRBJ1-1; D is unclear. CDR3 length: 13 amino acids. V was cut by 2 bases and J by 2 bases, with 6 bases left in between. The germline gives CDR1 SNHLY, CDR2 FYNNEI. CDR3 bases: TGTGCCAGCAGTGAAATGGCTAACACTGAAGCTTTCTTT. This gives the protein CASSEMANTEAFF.

In its sample, this clone was seen once. V gene TRBV24-1 combines with J gene TRBJ2-5; no definite D call. With 4 bases removed from V and 4 bases from J, the gap between germline ends came to 21 bases. The CDR3 has 17 amino acids. CDR1 is KGHDR and CDR2 is SFDVKD in the germline V gene. The CDR3 region has the DNA TGTGCCACCAGTGACCCCCTTTTGGCGGAGTCGGGAGAGACCCAGTACTTC. Protein product: CATSDPLLAESGETQYF.

J is TRBJ1-3 and V is TRBV3-1 (or the pseudogene TRBV3-2); no definite D call. The CDR3 consists of 14 residues. The germline V and J ends were trimmed by 4 bases and 0 bases, with 7 bases remaining between them. Germline V gene sequence: CDR1 LGHDT, CDR2 YNNKEL (reference sequence). The CDR3 is CASSLFSSGNTIYF. In DNA, the CDR3 is TGTGCCAGCAGCCTATTCTCCTCTGGAAACACCATATATTTT.

This chain joins TRBV5-1 and TRBJ2-7; TRBD1 matches 12 bases. Trimming cost V 4 bases and J 4 bases; bases outside gene matches: 6. Germline lookup yields CDR1 SGHRS and CDR2 YFSETQ. This CDR3 has 15 amino acids. CDR3 nucleotides: TGCGCCAGCAGCGCGGGGACAGGGGGCATGTACGAGCAGTACTTC. As protein: CASSAGTGGMYEQYF. The variable domain in full, completed from reference TRBV5-1 and TRBJ2-7, reads KAGVTQTPRYLIKTRGQQVTLSCSPISGHRSVSWYQQTPGQGLQFLFEYFSETQRNKGNFPGRFSGRQFSNSRSEMNVSTLELGDSALYLCASSAGTGGMYEQYFGPGTRLTVT.

This chain joins TRBV19 and TRBJ1-4, with a possible D match to TRBD1 (6 bases). The germline V gene encodes CDR1 LNHDA and CDR2 SQIVND (reference sequence). The germline V and J ends were trimmed by 7 bases and 8 bases, with 23 bases remaining between them. The CDR3 totals 16 residues. The CDR3 spells CASTDFGAGVGEKLFF. The CDR3 coding sequence is TGTGCCAGTACCGACTTCGGGGCAGGGGTAGGGGAAAAACTGTTTTTT.

This chain joins TRBV5-1 and TRBJ1-2; D possibly corresponds to TRBD1 (5 bases). In germline, CDR1 is SGHRS, CDR2 YFSETQ. The CDR3 is made up of 15 amino acids. Trimming stripped 4 bases from V and 0 bases from J, with 13 bases between. CDR3 residues: CASSPTQAANYGYTF. For the CDR3, the DNA is TGCGCCAGCAGCCCAACACAGGCCGCTAACTATGGCTACACCTTC.

This chain connects TRBV28 to TRBJ1-4; TRBD1 is a possible D gene (5 bases). Germline CDR1 reads MDHEN; CDR2 reads SYDVKM. Trimming pared 3 bases from V and 7 bases from J, leaving 15 bases between. The CDR3 covers 15 residues. The CDR3 DNA reads TGTGCCAGCAGTTTTGGCGGAGCCCAGGGTGAAAAACTGTTTTTT. This translates into CASSFGGAQGEKLFF.